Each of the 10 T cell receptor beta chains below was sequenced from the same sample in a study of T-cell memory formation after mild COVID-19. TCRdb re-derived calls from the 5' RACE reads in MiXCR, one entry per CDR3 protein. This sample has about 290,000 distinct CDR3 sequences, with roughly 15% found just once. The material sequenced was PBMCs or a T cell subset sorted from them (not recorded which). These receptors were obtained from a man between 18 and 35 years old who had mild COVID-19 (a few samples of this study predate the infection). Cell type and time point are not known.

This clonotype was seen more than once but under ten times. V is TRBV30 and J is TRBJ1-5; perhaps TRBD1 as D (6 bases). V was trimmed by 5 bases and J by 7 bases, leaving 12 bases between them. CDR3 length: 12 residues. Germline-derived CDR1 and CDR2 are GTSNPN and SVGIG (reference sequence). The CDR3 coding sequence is TGTGCCTGGGACAGGCCCCTCCAGCCCCAGCATTTT. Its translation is CAWDRPLQPQHF.

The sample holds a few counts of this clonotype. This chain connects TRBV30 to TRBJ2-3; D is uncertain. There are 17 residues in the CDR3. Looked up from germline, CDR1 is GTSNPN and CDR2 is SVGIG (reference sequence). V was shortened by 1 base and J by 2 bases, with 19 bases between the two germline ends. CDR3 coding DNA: TGTGCCTGGAGTGGGGGATCCTACTCGTGGGTCACAGATACGCAGTATTTT. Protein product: CAWSGGSYSWVTDTQYF.

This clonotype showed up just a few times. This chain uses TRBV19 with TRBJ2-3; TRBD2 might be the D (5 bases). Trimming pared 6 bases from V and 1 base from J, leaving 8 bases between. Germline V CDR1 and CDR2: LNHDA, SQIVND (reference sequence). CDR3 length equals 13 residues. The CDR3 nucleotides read TGTGCCAGTAGAGACGGGGGCACAGATACGCAGTATTTT. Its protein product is CASRDGGTDTQYF.

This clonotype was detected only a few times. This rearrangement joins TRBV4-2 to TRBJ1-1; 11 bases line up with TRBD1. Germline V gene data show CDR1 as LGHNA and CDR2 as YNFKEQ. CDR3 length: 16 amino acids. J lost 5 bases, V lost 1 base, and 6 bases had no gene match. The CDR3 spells CASSQAGTGGWTEAFF. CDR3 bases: TGTGCCAGCAGCCAAGCCGGGACAGGGGGTTGGACTGAAGCTTTCTTT.

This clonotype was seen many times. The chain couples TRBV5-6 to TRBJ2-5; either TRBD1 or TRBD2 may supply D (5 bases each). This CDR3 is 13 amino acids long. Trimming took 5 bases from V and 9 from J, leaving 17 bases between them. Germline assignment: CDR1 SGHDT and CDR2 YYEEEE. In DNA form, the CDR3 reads TGTGCCAGCAGTTGGGACGGCACGAGGGCCCAGTACTTC. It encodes CASSWDGTRAQYF.

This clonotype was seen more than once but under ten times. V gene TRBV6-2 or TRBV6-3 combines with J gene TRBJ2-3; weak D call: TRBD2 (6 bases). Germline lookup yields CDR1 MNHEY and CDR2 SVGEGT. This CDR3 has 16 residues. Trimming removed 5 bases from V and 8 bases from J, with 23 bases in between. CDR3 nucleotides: TGTGCCAGCAGTAGCCGGGACTCAGAACCCTGGGGTACGCAGTATTTT. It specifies CASSSRDSEPWGTQYF.

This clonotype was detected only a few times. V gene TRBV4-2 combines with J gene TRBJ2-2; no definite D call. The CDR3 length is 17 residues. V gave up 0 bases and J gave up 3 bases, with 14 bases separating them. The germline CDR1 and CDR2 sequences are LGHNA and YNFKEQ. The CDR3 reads CASSQDEETAHTGELFF. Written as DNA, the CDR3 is TGTGCCAGCAGCCAAGACGAAGAAACAGCGCACACCGGGGAGCTGTTTTTT.

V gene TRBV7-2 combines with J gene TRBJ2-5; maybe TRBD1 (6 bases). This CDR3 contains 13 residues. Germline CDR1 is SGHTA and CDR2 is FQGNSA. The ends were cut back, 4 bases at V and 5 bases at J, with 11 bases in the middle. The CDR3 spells CASSSRTAETQYF. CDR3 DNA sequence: TGTGCCAGCAGCTCTCGGACAGCCGAGACCCAGTACTTC.

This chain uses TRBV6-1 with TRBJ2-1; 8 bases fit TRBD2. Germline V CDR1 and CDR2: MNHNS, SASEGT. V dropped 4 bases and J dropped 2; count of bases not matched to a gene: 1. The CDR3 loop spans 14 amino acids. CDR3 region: CASSATSAYNEQFF. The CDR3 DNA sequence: TGTGCCAGCAGTGCGACTAGCGCCTACAATGAGCAGTTCTTC.

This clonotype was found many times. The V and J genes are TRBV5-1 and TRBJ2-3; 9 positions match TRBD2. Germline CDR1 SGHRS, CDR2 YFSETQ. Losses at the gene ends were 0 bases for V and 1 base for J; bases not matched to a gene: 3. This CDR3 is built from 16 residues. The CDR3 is CASSLGASGGTDTQYF. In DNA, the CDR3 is TGCGCCAGCAGCTTGGGAGCTAGCGGGGGCACAGATACGCAGTATTTT.